This TCR beta chain was identified during a study of OX40 agonist ivuxolimab in advanced cancers. Study overall: Participants, 70% to 90% male, averaged roughly 55 years of age, ranging from about 23 to 90. A partial response was reached by three patients: one with hepatocellular carcinoma and two with cutaneous melanoma. General study points: CD8+ T cells averaged more expanded clones than CD4+.

Systemic immunosuppression or a history of autoimmune disease excluded patients. The V end lost 7 bases, the J end lost 0 bases, and 7 bases lay between the germline ends. CDR1 and CDR2 (germline): MNHNS, SASEGT. This CDR3 has 12 residues. Concerning this clone: Antigen specificity is unknown.

Repertoires were generated with immunoSEQ multiplex PCR, while TCRdb's copy carries only in-frame clones and drops some. This sample has 20,000 to 25,000 clones; 80% to 90% occur once, and the top ten carry less than 50%. The chain combines TRBV6-1 with TRBJ2-7; D gene unclear. The source is an adult with an advanced solid tumor such as melanoma, head and neck, liver or kidney cancer. Specimen: CD4+ or CD8+ T cells sorted from blood, collected in a trial of the OX40 agonist ivuxolimab. CDR3 bases: TGTGCCAGCAAGGGTAGCTCCTACGAGCAGTACTTC. Translated, it gives CASKGSSYEQYF.